Below are 8 T cell receptor beta chains sequenced from a single sample in a study of regulatory T cells in long-lasting Graves disease (dated by TCRdb to the early 2020s). The sample's time point, from its label and the paper: newly diagnosed GD, antithyroid drugs for less than 3 months. For both TCR sequencing and RNA sequencing, RNA was extracted from PBMCs using TRIzol. Library method: multiplex PCR. The sequencer listed for this sample is Illumina HiSeq 4000. iRepertoire HTBI primers and Arm-PCR amplification of CDR3 regions were used to construct TCR beta libraries. The public reads were run again by TCRdb, first through fastp at Q25 and then through MiXCR, and only productive beta chains were kept. Rows are combined by CDR3 protein, so each entry shows the most common genes and DNA. The sample data list 440,000 or so distinct CDR3 sequences, and roughly 17% of these were observed just once. About 11% of the sample is taken by the ten largest.

The same sample was also used in a study of T cells in Graves' hyperthyroidism and ophthalmopathy.

The sample was peripheral blood mononuclear cells (PBMCs), taken at new diagnosis, from a patient treated with antithyroid drugs. Receptors were obtained from a woman in her twenties or thirties with Graves disease. Donor details come from another sample of the same person, matched by shared clones.

The chain has TRBV7-9 and TRBJ1-2; 8 nucleotides align to TRBD1. Germline trimming cut 4 bases from V and 1 base from J; bases unmatched to any gene: 11. The CDR3 contains 17 residues. Germline assignment: CDR1 SEHNR and CDR2 FQNEAQ (reference sequence). The CDR3, as DNA: TGTGCCAGCAGCTCCTATGAACAGGGGGTCCTTAACTATGGCTACACCTTC. This codes for CASSSYEQGVLNYGYTF.

In its sample, this clonotype was seen many times. The gene calls are TRBV30 and TRBJ2-7; TRBD2 matches at 11 bases. J gave up 5 bases and V 5 bases, and 2 bases lay outside the gene matches. Germline CDR1 and CDR2: GTSNPN and SVGIG (reference sequence). CDR3 length: 12 residues. The CDR3 spells CAWASGRNEQYF. The CDR3 nucleotides read TGTGCCTGGGCTAGCGGGAGGAACGAGCAGTACTTC. The complete variable domain, with remaining parts taken from reference TRBV30 and TRBJ2-7, reads SQTIHQWPATLVQPVGSPLSLECTVEGTSNPNLYWYRQAAGRGLQLLFYSVGIGQISSEVPQNLSASRPQDRQFILSSKKLLLSDSGFYLCAWASGRNEQYFGPGTRLTVT.

This clonotype was recorded at least ten times. This rearrangement joins TRBV10-3 to TRBJ2-5, with D hard to call. Germline CDR1 ENHRY, CDR2 SYGVKD. The V and J ends lost 0 bases and 5 bases respectively, with 7 bases between them. The CDR3 is 13 residues long. DNA of the CDR3: TGTGCCATCAGTGAGTCTCCCAGGGAGACCCAGTACTTC. Its translation: CAISESPRETQYF.

This clonotype has ten or more counts. This chain joins TRBV27 and TRBJ1-4, with a possible D match to TRBD1 (5 bases). The CDR3 consists of 13 residues. V lost 6 bases to trimming and J lost 8 bases, with 13 bases between them. Germline values: CDR1 MNHEY, CDR2 SMNVEV (reference sequence). The CDR3 DNA is TGTGCCAGCAGCCGGGGCTCGGGAGAAAAACTGTTTTTT. Translation gives CASSRGSGEKLFF.

Comment on this clonotype: A far bigger clonotype differs at one base, so this is likely a read error. The chain carries TRBV7-9 and TRBJ2-3, with TRBD1 identical over 8 bases. This CDR3 is 18 amino acids long. J lost 2 bases, V lost 5 bases, and 15 bases had no gene match. Per germline, CDR1 SEHNR and CDR2 FQNEAQ (reference sequence). The CDR3 DNA is TGTGCCAGCAGCCCGCTAGCCCCGGGACAGGCCGACACAGATACGCAGTATTTT. Its translation: CASSPLAPGQADTDTQYF.

This clonotype was observed a single time. V usage is TRBV19 and J usage is TRBJ2-2, with a possible D match to TRBD2 (6 bases). Per germline, CDR1 LNHDA and CDR2 SQIVND (reference sequence). This CDR3 has 14 residues. Trimming cost V 5 bases and J 5 bases, with 12 bases left between them. The CDR3, as DNA: TGTGCCAGTAGTTTGACTAGAGGTACCGGGGAGCTGTTTTTT. Encoded protein: CASSLTRGTGELFF.

A word on this clonotype: Possible read error: a much larger clone is one base away. This rearrangement joins TRBV15 to TRBJ1-4; TRBD1 might be the D (6 bases). Trimming took off 5 bases at V and 7 bases at J, with 17 bases between the two ends. Per germline, CDR1 LNHNV and CDR2 YYDKDF (reference sequence). CDR3 length: 15 amino acids. Written as DNA, the CDR3 is TGTGCCACCAGCCTCACGGAGACCAGGGGTGAAAAACTGTTTTTT. Residues: CATSLTETRGEKLFF.

This clonotype was observed many times. V and J are TRBV27 and TRBJ1-2; D possibly corresponds to TRBD1 (5 bases). CDR1 and CDR2 from the germline V gene are MNHEY and SMNVEV (reference sequence). The ends were cut back, 5 bases at V and 1 base at J, with 5 bases in the middle. CDR3 length equals 12 residues. CDR3 amino acids: CASSGGNYGYTF. The CDR3 nucleotides read TGTGCCAGCAGTGGGGGTAACTATGGCTACACCTTC.